The 26 T cell receptor beta chains presented below share a single source sample, sequenced in a study of cytomegalovirus exposure and HLA in healthy donors. This PCR relied on a set of 60 Vbeta primers and 13 Jbeta primers. Libraries were prepared by immunoSEQ multiplex PCR; TCRdb keeps only in-frame clonotypes and omits some of them. The sample lists 170,000 or so clones, 75% to 85% occurring once. Sequences were obtained from PBMCs. Receptor source: a woman between 50 and 59 years old in good health and CMV-seropositive.

The chain couples TRBV4-1 to TRBJ1-4; no reliable D call. The V gene's germline CDR1 is MGHRA and CDR2 YSYEKL. The CDR3 totals 15 residues. V was trimmed by 8 bases and J by 7 bases, leaving 20 bases between them. CDR3 nucleotide sequence: TGCGCCAGCCACTACGAGGGAGGGCTTAGTGAAAAACTGTTTTTT. Protein: CASHYEGGLSEKLFF.

The chain couples TRBV27 to TRBJ1-1; D perhaps matches TRBD1 (5 bases). The CDR3 is 14 amino acids. The V gene lost 5 bases and the J gene lost 0 bases, with 10 bases spanning the gap. Germline V gene data show CDR1 as MNHEY and CDR2 as SMNVEV (reference sequence). The CDR3 sequence is CASSLSRVNTEAFF. The CDR3 DNA sequence: TGTGCCAGCAGTCTCAGCAGGGTGAACACTGAAGCTTTCTTT.

The chain recombines TRBV6-6 with TRBJ2-3, with a tentative D call TRBD2 (6 bases). V was shortened by 2 bases and J by 4 bases, with 16 bases between the two germline ends. The CDR3 length is 16 residues. The V gene's germline CDR1 is MNHNY and CDR2 SVGAGI (reference sequence). CDR3 sequence (DNA): TGTGCCAGCAGTTACGGGGGGACTCCAAGGGCAGATACGCAGTATTTT. Its protein is CASSYGGTPRADTQYF.

The V and J genes are TRBV11-3 and TRBJ2-5; unclear D gene. The ends were cut back, 5 bases at V and 2 bases at J, with 9 bases in the middle. Looked up from germline, CDR1 is SGHNT and CDR2 is YENEEA. The CDR3 spans 13 residues. The CDR3 loop reads CASSPALQETQYF. The CDR3 coding sequence is TGTGCCAGCAGCCCAGCGTTACAAGAGACCCAGTACTTC.

The rearrangement uses TRBV2 and TRBJ2-2; D perhaps matches TRBD2 (6 bases). In germline, CDR1 is SNHLY, CDR2 FYNNEI. Trimming removed 4 bases from V and 1 base from J, with 10 bases in between. CDR3 length equals 15 residues. The CDR3 sequence: CASSAVAENTGELFF. CDR3 coding DNA: TGTGCCAGCAGTGCGGTAGCGGAGAACACCGGGGAGCTGTTTTTT.

This clone came up a few times. This sequence joins TRBV2 and TRBJ1-2, with a tentative D call TRBD1 (5 bases). This CDR3 has 16 residues. Germline V CDR1 and CDR2: SNHLY, FYNNEI. V gave up 4 bases and J gave up 2 bases, with 17 bases separating them. The CDR3 DNA reads as TGTGCCAGCAGTGGGGAGGGGACGGAGGTGAACTATGGCTACACCTTC. Translation: CASSGEGTEVNYGYTF.

Regarding this clone: The junction shows a germline mismatch at one end, possibly a read error. This chain links TRBV7-9 with TRBJ1-2; 10 nucleotides align to TRBD1. The CDR3 is 16 residues long. The germline CDR1 and CDR2 sequences are SEHNR and FQNEAQ (reference sequence). The CDR3 region is CSSSLARTGGGYGYTF. As DNA, the CDR3 is TGTTCCAGCAGCTTAGCGAGGACAGGGGGTGGCTATGGCTACACCTTC.

This chain links TRBV29-1 with TRBJ2-5; the D gene is possibly TRBD2 (5 bases). Germline CDR1 SQVTM, CDR2 ANQGSEA. The CDR3 is 12 residues long. The V end lost 7 bases, the J end lost 11 bases, and 20 bases lay between the germline ends. CDR3 residues: CSALKRAGEQYF. CDR3 DNA sequence: TGCAGCGCCCTAAAAAGGGCTGGGGAGCAGTACTTC.

The rearrangement links TRBV6-5 to TRBJ1-4; D is perhaps TRBD1 (5 bases). There are 13 residues in the CDR3. Deletions cut 8 bases from V and 7 bases from J, with 14 bases between. Germline V gene lookup returns CDR1 MNHEY and CDR2 SVGAGI. The CDR3 reads CASSEWGGEKLFF. CDR3 DNA sequence: TGTGCCAGCTCGGAGTGGGGGGGTGAAAAACTGTTTTTT.

This chain uses TRBV10-3 with TRBJ1-5, with D unclear. The CDR3 sequence is 13 residues long. CDR1 and CDR2 from the germline V gene are ENHRY and SYGVKD. The germline V and J ends were trimmed by 6 bases and 10 bases, with 16 bases remaining between them. The CDR3 is CAIRNLSREPQHF. In nucleotides, the CDR3 is TGTGCCATCAGGAACCTAAGCCGTGAACCCCAGCATTTT.

This rearrangement joins TRBV9 to TRBJ1-2, with 8 bases that match TRBD1. The CDR3 spans 15 residues. Germline CDR1 is SGDLS and CDR2 is YYNGEE. Trimming took 4 bases from V and 4 from J; bases not matched to a gene: 9. The CDR3 bases are TGTGCCAGCAGCCCCCGACAGGGGCGGTCCTATGGCTACACCTTC. Residues: CASSPRQGRSYGYTF.

V is TRBV27 and J is TRBJ1-2, with a tentative D call TRBD1 (5 bases). The CDR3 sequence is 12 residues long. Germline V gene sequence: CDR1 MNHEY, CDR2 SMNVEV (reference sequence). Deletions cut 3 bases from V and 7 bases from J, with 9 bases between. The chain's CDR3 is CASSFRGGGYTF. CDR3 in DNA: TGTGCCAGCAGTTTTAGGGGTGGTGGCTACACCTTC.

This clone has just a few counts. The chain uses TRBV5-6 and TRBJ1-4, with 7 bases aligning to TRBD1. This CDR3 is built from 16 residues. After removal of 0 bases from V and 7 bases from J, the junction contained 9 bases not matched to a gene. The germline gives CDR1 SGHDT, CDR2 YYEEEE. The CDR3: CASSLVRLDRSEKLFF. The CDR3 DNA reads TGTGCCAGCAGCTTGGTCAGGTTGGACAGGTCTGAAAAACTGTTTTTT.

A single count supports this clone. The chain couples TRBV30 to TRBJ2-1; D might be TRBD1 (6 bases). The CDR3 length is 16 residues. Germline V gene sequence: CDR1 GTSNPN, CDR2 SVGIG (reference sequence). Trimming cost V 2 bases and J 4 bases, with 18 bases left between them. DNA for the CDR3: TGTGCCTGGAGTTCTCTCACAGGGATGGTTTACAATGAGCAGTTCTTC. Translation gives CAWSSLTGMVYNEQFF.

This clone came up a few times. The rearrangement uses TRBV6-5 and TRBJ2-2, with 8 bases matching TRBD1. The CDR3 length is 15 residues. CDR1 is MNHEY, CDR2 SVGAGI, per germline. Germline trimming cut 5 bases from V and 4 bases from J; bases unmatched to any gene: 6. The CDR3 nucleotides read TGTGCCAGCAGTGTAACAGGGGGTTCCACCGGGGAGCTGTTTTTT. It specifies CASSVTGGSTGELFF.

This clone showed up just once. The chain recombines TRBV19 with TRBJ2-3; 7 bases line up with TRBD2. Germline V gene lookup returns CDR1 LNHDA and CDR2 SQIVND (reference sequence). The CDR3 runs to 14 residues. V was pared by 8 bases and J by 4 bases, with 9 bases of the junction left unmatched. The CDR3 region has the DNA TGTGCCAGTGCGATGAGACTAGCCTCAGATACGCAGTATTTT. Residues: CASAMRLASDTQYF. Full variable domain (missing parts from reference TRBV19 and TRBJ2-3): DGGITQSPKYLFRKEGQNVTLSCEQNLNHDAMYWYRQDPGQGLRLIYYSQIVNDFQKGDIAEGYSVSREKKESFPLTVTSAQKNPTAFYLCASAMRLASDTQYFGPGTRLTVL.

The sample holds one count of this clone. The chain couples TRBV5-1 to TRBJ2-7, with D possibly being TRBD1 (6 bases). The CDR3 spans 16 residues. Germline-derived CDR1 and CDR2 are SGHRS and YFSETQ. Trimming shortened V by 3 bases and J by 3 bases, and 19 bases separated the two germline ends. The CDR3 DNA sequence: TGCGCCAGCAGCTCCTCGACAGGCAACGCTCGCTACGAGCAGTACTTC. Encoded protein: CASSSSTGNARYEQYF.

The V gene is TRBV30, the J gene TRBJ2-1; 12 bases fit TRBD2. V lost 3 bases, J lost 0 bases, and 6 bases stayed unmatched. CDR1 and CDR2 (germline): GTSNPN, SVGIG (reference sequence). This CDR3 has 17 residues. CDR3 protein: CAWSRTSGVLSYNEQFF. In DNA form, the CDR3 reads TGTGCCTGGAGCCGGACTAGCGGGGTCCTCTCCTACAATGAGCAGTTCTTC.

V and J are TRBV19 and TRBJ1-1; TRBD1 agrees at 10 bases. The CDR3 has 16 residues. Unmatched junction bases numbered 11, after V lost 7 bases and J lost 3 bases. CDR1 is LNHDA, CDR2 SQIVND, per germline (reference sequence). The CDR3 here is CASTFLTGGDYTEAFF. CDR3 DNA: TGTGCCAGTACCTTTTTGACAGGGGGCGATTACACTGAAGCTTTCTTT.

The chain has TRBV7-3 and TRBJ2-1, with 7 bases fitting TRBD2. The CDR3 loop spans 15 amino acids. CDR1 SGHTA and CDR2 FQGTGA come from the germline V gene. Trimming removed 5 bases from V and 0 bases from J; junction bases left unmatched: 4. The CDR3 nucleotides are TGTGCCAGCAGCATAAGCGGGACCTCCTACAATGAGCAGTTCTTC. The encoded protein is CASSISGTSYNEQFF.

V usage is TRBV27 and J usage is TRBJ1-5, with 10 bases matching TRBD1. With V trimmed by 5 bases and J by 6 bases, 7 bases remained unmatched. The CDR3 loop spans 15 amino acids. CDR1 is MNHEY, CDR2 SMNVEV, per germline (reference sequence). CDR3 coding DNA: TGTGCCAGCAGTCCGGGGACAGGGGCCACTCAGCCCCAGCATTTT. It is translated as CASSPGTGATQPQHF.

V and J are TRBV7-6 and TRBJ1-2; D gene uncertain. CDR3 length: 12 amino acids. CDR1 and CDR2 (germline): SGHVS, FNYEAQ. V gave up 3 bases and J gave up 8 bases, with 10 bases separating them. The CDR3 coding sequence is TGTGCCAGCAGCTTCGAGGGTTGGGGCTACACCTTC. This sequence encodes CASSFEGWGYTF.

V gene TRBV30 combines with J gene TRBJ1-1; 9 positions match TRBD1. The CDR3 spans 13 residues. Looked up from germline, CDR1 is GTSNPN and CDR2 is SVGIG (reference sequence). With V trimmed by 4 bases and J by 4 bases, 4 bases remained unmatched. The CDR3 nucleotides are TGTGCCTGGAACAGGGGGCAAGGCACTGAAGCTTTCTTT. Its translation is CAWNRGQGTEAFF.

The chain couples TRBV5-1 to TRBJ2-3; 8 bases are shared with TRBD2. The V and J ends lost 5 bases and 0 bases, in that order; junction bases with no gene match: 2. The CDR3 runs 14 residues. Germline-derived CDR1 and CDR2 are SGHRS and YFSETQ. CDR3 protein: CASRTGGSTDTQYF. The CDR3 DNA is TGCGCCAGCAGAACGGGGGGGAGCACAGATACGCAGTATTTT.

The J gene is TRBJ2-4, the V gene TRBV13; TRBD2 aligns across 8 bases. Germline V gene data show CDR1 as PRHDT and CDR2 as FYEKMQ (reference sequence). V trimming: 5 bases; J trimming: 4 bases; junction bases outside the gene matches: 10. This CDR3 is 16 amino acids long. CDR3 sequence (DNA): TGTGCCAGCAGCCCCGGGGGGGGACTTGGGAAAAACATTCAGTACTTC. This sequence encodes CASSPGGGLGKNIQYF.

V is TRBV5-4 and J is TRBJ2-5; 12 bases are a match to TRBD1. Germline V CDR1 and CDR2: SGHNT, YYREEE (reference sequence). This CDR3 is 16 amino acids long. The V gene end was trimmed by 0 bases and the J gene end by 5 bases; junction bases not matched to a gene: 5. The CDR3 DNA sequence: TGTGCCAGCAGCTTGGGAGGGACAGGGGGCTATGAGACCCAGTACTTC. Translating gives CASSLGGTGGYETQYF.